This T cell receptor (beta chain) was recorded in a study of T cells in severe cutaneous drug reactions. The donors had carbamazepine-induced Stevens-Johnson syndrome or toxic epidermal necrolysis. Germline assignment: CDR1 SGHRS and CDR2 YFSETQ. This CDR3 has 16 amino acids. Libraries were made by iRepertoire multiplex PCR with TCR subtype-specific primers for bulk and single-cell sequencing. Each CDR3 protein gets one entry in TCRdb, which reprocessed the multiplex PCR reads and gives no DNA. The ten top clones account for just over 15%, within a sample of 5,000 or so distinct CDR3 sequences. The rearrangement joins TRBV5-1 to TRBJ2-1; TCRdb's D gene call, TRBD2, goes unchecked for lack of DNA. The sample comprised PBMCs. This TCR was recovered from a human donor with a severe cutaneous adverse drug reaction. CDR3 protein: CASSSLAGGSYNEQFF.